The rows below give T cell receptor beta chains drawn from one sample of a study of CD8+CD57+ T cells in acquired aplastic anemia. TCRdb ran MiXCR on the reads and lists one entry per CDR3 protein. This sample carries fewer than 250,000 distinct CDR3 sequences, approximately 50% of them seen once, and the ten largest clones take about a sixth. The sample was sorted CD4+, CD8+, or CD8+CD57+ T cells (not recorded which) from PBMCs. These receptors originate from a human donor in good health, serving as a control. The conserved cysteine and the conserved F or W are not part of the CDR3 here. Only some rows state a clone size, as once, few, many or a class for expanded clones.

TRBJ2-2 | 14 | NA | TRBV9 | ASSGQGVRDTGELF
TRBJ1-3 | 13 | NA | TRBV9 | ASSVDPGLENTIY
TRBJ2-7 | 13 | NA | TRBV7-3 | ASSLETGRIYEQY
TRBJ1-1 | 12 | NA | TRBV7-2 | ASSWDRALAEAF
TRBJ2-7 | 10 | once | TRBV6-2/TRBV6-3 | TSTSTGHGQY
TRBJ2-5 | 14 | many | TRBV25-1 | ASSEGVGGPQETQY
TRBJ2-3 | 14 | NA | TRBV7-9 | ASSLWSGGATDTQY
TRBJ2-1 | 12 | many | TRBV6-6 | ASIHSGGGNEQF
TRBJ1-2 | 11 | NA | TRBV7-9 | ASSPPGHGGYT
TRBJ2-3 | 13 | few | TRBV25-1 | ASSGGGVSTDTQY
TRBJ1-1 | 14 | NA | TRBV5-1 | VSSSEMIRRDTEAF
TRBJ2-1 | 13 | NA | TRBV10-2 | ASNAGTGTNNEQF
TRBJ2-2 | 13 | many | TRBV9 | ASSGHRGMAGELF
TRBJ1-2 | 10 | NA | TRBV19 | ASIQGNYGYT
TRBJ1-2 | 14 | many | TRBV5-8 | ASSQNAGQGINGYT
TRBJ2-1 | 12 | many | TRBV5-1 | ASSSGQVNNEQF
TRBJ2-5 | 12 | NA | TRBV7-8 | ASTPGGSKETQY